This T cell receptor beta chain was recorded in a study of CD8 T cells in Susac syndrome (dated by TCRdb to about 2019). About the study as a whole: The study used repertoire sequencing to test whether antigen drove CD8+ T cell activation and differentiation in Susac syndrome. The study compared CD8+ T cell repertoire clonality among roughly eleven healthy donors, about 14 Susac syndrome patients and about 16 multiple sclerosis patients. Points the paper makes about the study in general: The study acknowledged that relatively few individuals were included in the TCR sequencing and HLA analysis.

High-throughput TCR beta sequencing profiled peripheral blood CD8+ and CD4+ T cells from healthy donors, Susac syndrome patients and multiple sclerosis patients. The multiple sclerosis controls were treatment-naive patients who had stable or active relapsing-remitting disease and met the revised McDonald criteria. Bulk CD8+ and CD4+ T cells were purified magnetically by negative isolation, whereas CD8+ TEMRA cells were enriched by FACS. Blood was drawn into EDTA tubes, processed within 24 hours, and PBMCs were isolated by density gradient centrifugation. PBMCs intended for TCR sequencing were cryopreserved in liquid nitrogen and thawed later in a water bath at 37 degrees C. Purity of sorted or isolated CD4+, CD8+ and CD8+ TEMRA cells was at least 90%. As regards this clonotype: Its antigen target is currently unknown. The input lacks base qualities; no much larger clone sits a single base away.

RNA was extracted using the RNeasy kit, and roughly 0.45 to 1 microgram was reverse transcribed with random hexamers. The immunoSEQ multiplex PCR assay, covering 54 Vbeta and 13 Jbeta segments, was used to amplify TCR beta CDR3 regions. To correct PCR amplification bias, a synthetic template baseline was used for both primer optimization and computational correction. As for the authors' bioinformatics: Reads were annotated to V, D and J genes according to IMGT and were analyzed with immunoSEQ Analyzer, with only productive sequences retained. To calculate clonality, Shannon entropy was normalized by log2 of the number of productive unique sequences and then subtracted from one. For each patient and control, public and private clones were evaluated within the 100 most prevalent clones. Clones were defined as Susac-specific when absent from the healthy and MS cohorts, from approximately 970 published viral clones and from other ImmuneACCESS disease sequences. Starting from the raw public reads, TCRdb applied fastp trimming at Q25, assembled clones with MiXCR and retained in-frame beta chains. Identical CDR3 protein sequences are pooled into one entry, listed with their most common genes and DNA. These V and J calls are TCRdb output, not the study's own analysis. The sample table contains almost 450,000 distinct CDR3 sequences; only one count was recorded for 75% to 90% of them. The ten top clones hold 0.12% of the sample.

V loses 5 bases of germline sequence and J loses 7 bases, and the interval between the two ends is 14 bases. The germline V gene (reference sequence) supplies CDR1 PRHDT and CDR2 FYEKMQ. The CDR3 holds 13 amino acids from the cysteine to the phenylalanine. Only the CDR3 part of the read is kept: 39 bases, read in frame from the first base. The receptor's source is a human donor with multiple sclerosis. Recombination linked TRBV13 to TRBJ1-1, with a weak D call of TRBD1 (6 bases match). Sample: CD8+ T cells from PBMCs. CDR3 sequence: CASSENRDDEAFF. The nucleotides read TGTGCCAGCAGCGAAAACAGGGATGATGAAGCTTTCTTT.